The clone carrying this T cell receptor (beta chain) was picked up a small number of times. Via MiXCR, TCRdb re-called the 5' RACE reads, giving one row per CDR3 protein. The sample contains about 240,000 distinct CDR3 sequences, about 7.1% of which appear only once. This specimen belongs to a study of T cells after yellow fever vaccination. Trimming removed 6 bases from V and 2 bases from J; junction bases left unmatched: 12. The CDR3 sequence is 18 residues long. Per the germline V gene, CDR1 is KGHSH and CDR2 is LQKENI. Sequencing was performed on CD4+ T cells sorted from PBMCs, taken 15 days after the yellow fever booster vaccination. This sequence originates from a man aged 30 to 39 who received the YFV17D yellow fever vaccine. The chain combines TRBV18 with TRBJ2-7, with 14 bases lining up with TRBD2. CDR3 nucleotide sequence: TGTGCCAGCTCCCTAGGACTAGCGGGAGGACCGTTAACCTACGAGCAGTACTTC. It translates to CASSLGLAGGPLTYEQYF.